This is a list of T cell receptor beta chains from one sample in a study of cytomegalovirus exposure and HLA in healthy donors. Clones were read by immunoSEQ multiplex PCR, and TCRdb kept only the in-frame ones, dropping some. Among approximately 130,000 clones listed, around 75% were seen once. Sequencing was carried out using PBMCs. The source of these receptors is a man under 40 in good health and CMV-seronegative. Each CDR3 is given with its conserved first and last residue. A D gene is named only where the DNA matches it firmly. Clone size appears in some rows only: once, few, many, or a class for an expanded clone.

V: TRBV5-1
D: NA
size: NA
J: TRBJ2-1
DNA: TGCGCCAGCAGCTCCGACTTATACAATGAGCAGTTCTTC
CDR3: CASSSDLYNEQFF

V: TRBV7-2
D: TRBD1
size: NA
J: TRBJ2-1
DNA: TGTGCCAGCAGTCCTTCCGGGACAGGGGCCCCCTATGAGCAGTTCTTC
CDR3: CASSPSGTGAPYEQFF

V: TRBV11-1
D: TRBD1
size: few
J: TRBJ1-1
DNA: TGTGCCAGTACAAAAGACAGGGCGAACACTGAAGCTTTCTTT
CDR3: CASTKDRANTEAFF

V: TRBV9
D: NA
size: NA
J: TRBJ1-2
DNA: TGTGCCAGCAGCACAACACAGGATTCCTATGGCTACACCTTC
CDR3: CASSTTQDSYGYTF

V: TRBV11-1
D: NA
size: few
J: TRBJ2-7
DNA: TGTGCCAGCAGCCCTACCCCAGCGGGCAACTACGAGCAGTACTTC
CDR3: CASSPTPAGNYEQYF

V: TRBV6-5
D: TRBD1
size: NA
J: TRBJ2-7
DNA: TGTGCCAGCAGTTATCGGACAGGGGGTTACGAGCAGTACTTC
CDR3: CASSYRTGGYEQYF

V: TRBV28
D: TRBD1
size: NA
J: TRBJ2-7
DNA: TGTGCCAGCAGTCGGGGACAGTCCTACGAGCAGTACTTC
CDR3: CASSRGQSYEQYF

V: TRBV6-6
D: NA
size: NA
J: TRBJ1-4
DNA: TGTGCCAGCACAACCCGGGGGGGGCTTGGTGAAAAACTGTTTTTT
CDR3: CASTTRGGLGEKLFF

V: TRBV28
D: TRBD1
size: NA
J: TRBJ2-7
DNA: TGTGCCAGCAGTGGGGGACAGTGGAACGAGCAGTACTTC
CDR3: CASSGGQWNEQYF

V: TRBV5-1
D: NA
size: NA
J: TRBJ1-6
DNA: TGCGCCAGCAGCCTCCGGGAGAGAAATTCACCCCTCCACTTT
CDR3: CASSLRERNSPLHF

V: TRBV11-3
D: NA
size: NA
J: TRBJ2-5
DNA: TGTGCCAGCAGCTTAGCGGGACTGGGGGAGACCCAGTACTTC
CDR3: CASSLAGLGETQYF

V: TRBV6-6
D: NA
size: few
J: TRBJ1-1
DNA: TGTGCCAGCACCAGGCTCCCAACGAACGCTGAAGCTTTCTTT
CDR3: CASTRLPTNAEAFF

V: TRBV7-9
D: TRBD2
size: NA
J: TRBJ2-5
DNA: TGTGCCAGCATCCGGGGGGGGCAAGAGACCCAGTACTTC
CDR3: CASIRGGQETQYF

V: TRBV28
D: NA
size: NA
J: TRBJ1-6
DNA: TGTGCCAGCAGTTTAACGGACGGCGGGGGGAGGATGTCACCCCTCCACTTT
CDR3: CASSLTDGGGRMSPLHF

V: TRBV28
D: TRBD2
size: NA
J: TRBJ2-1
DNA: TGTGCCAGCAGTTTGGCGACTAGCGGGAGTCTTCACAATGAGCAGTTCTTC
CDR3: CASSLATSGSLHNEQFF

V: TRBV13
D: TRBD2
size: once
J: TRBJ2-7
DNA: TGTGCCAGCAGCTTAGGCCCCAGTAGCGGGAGGGGTTACGAGCAGTACTTC
CDR3: CASSLGPSSGRGYEQYF